The 10 T cell receptor beta chains below come from one sample, sequenced in a study of cytomegalovirus exposure and HLA in healthy donors. Primers: 60 Vbeta forward and 13 Jbeta reverse. Profiled with immunoSEQ multiplex PCR; TCRdb holds only in-frame clones, not every one. The sample consists of approximately 120,000 clones, about 83% of them appearing once. The sequenced material came from PBMCs. The receptors shown here come from a man aged 25-45 years in good health and CMV-seronegative.

The rearrangement links TRBV19 to TRBJ1-5; D not certain. Germline V gene sequence: CDR1 LNHDA, CDR2 SQIVND (reference sequence). CDR3 length: 13 residues. V shed 2 bases and J shed 5 bases, with 7 bases lying between them. CDR3 DNA: TGTGCCAGTAGTATAAACGGGTATCAGCCCCAGCATTTT. Translating it yields CASSINGYQPQHF.

The rearrangement links TRBV25-1 to TRBJ1-4; D unclear. V lost 7 bases, J lost 7 bases, and 13 bases lay in between. CDR1 is MGHDK, CDR2 SYGVNS, per germline. The CDR3 is 13 amino acids. The CDR3 DNA reads TGTGCCAGCACCCCGGATGGAGGTGAAAAACTGTTTTTT. Amino acids: CASTPDGGEKLFF.

The genes are TRBV2 and TRBJ2-7, with TRBD1 matching over 8 bases. Trimming took 4 bases from V and 4 from J; bases not matched to a gene: 3. The CDR3 covers 13 residues. Per germline, CDR1 SNHLY and CDR2 FYNNEI. The DNA for the CDR3 is TGTGCCAGCAGTGCAGACAGGGGTTACGAGCAGTACTTC. Translated: CASSADRGYEQYF.

V and J are TRBV18 and TRBJ1-5; D uncertain. The CDR3 consists of 15 residues. Germline CDR1 and CDR2: KGHSH and LQKENI. V lost 6 bases to trimming and J lost 0 bases, with 12 bases between them. The chain's CDR3 is CASSPLGNSNQPQHF. The CDR3 DNA sequence: TGTGCCAGCTCCCCCCTCGGGAATAGCAATCAGCCCCAGCATTTT. Full variable domain (missing parts from reference TRBV18 and TRBJ1-5): NAGVMQNPRHLVRRRGQEARLRCSPMKGHSHVYWYRQLPEEGLKFMVYLQKENIIDESGMPKERFSAEFPKEGPSILRIQQVVRGDSAAYFCASSPLGNSNQPQHFGDGTRLSIL.

This clone has only a few counts. This chain links TRBV7-9 with TRBJ2-6; D call uncertain. The CDR3 runs 14 residues. Per the germline V gene, CDR1 is SEHNR and CDR2 is FQNEAQ (reference sequence). The V and J ends lost 2 bases and 12 bases respectively, with 14 bases between them. The CDR3 sequence is CASSLTTPPRVLTF. The CDR3 nucleotides read TGTGCCAGCAGCTTAACGACTCCGCCCCGCGTCCTGACTTTC.

This sequence joins TRBV7-3 and TRBJ2-3; D is possibly TRBD1 (6 bases). Between the trimmed V and J ends, which lost 5 bases and 2 bases, there was a span of 14 bases. The V gene's germline CDR1 is SGHTA and CDR2 FQGTGA. CDR3 length: 15 amino acids. The CDR3 bases are TGTGCCAGCAGCCCGAGGGGGATCTACACAGATACGCAGTATTTT. Protein: CASSPRGIYTDTQYF.

V is TRBV10-3 and J is TRBJ2-7; possibly TRBD2 for D (5 bases). The CDR3 length is 13 residues. V lost 0 bases, J lost 8 bases, and 11 bases lay in between. Germline V lookup: CDR1 ENHRY, CDR2 SYGVKD. This CDR3 is CAISESTSWKQYF. As DNA, the CDR3 is TGTGCCATCAGTGAGTCTACTAGTTGGAAGCAGTACTTC.

J is TRBJ1-2 and V is TRBV6-5; 9 bases match TRBD1. CDR1 is MNHEY, CDR2 SVGAGI, per germline. J gave up 4 bases and V 8 bases, and 8 bases lay outside the gene matches. The CDR3 runs 14 residues. This CDR3 reads CASRAMDRGYGYTF. In DNA form, the CDR3 reads TGTGCCAGCCGAGCGATGGACAGGGGCTATGGCTACACCTTC.

V usage is TRBV11-2 and J usage is TRBJ2-1, with 10 bases fitting TRBD2. The CDR3 is made up of 14 amino acids. The J segment lost 10 bases and the V segment lost 0 bases, leaving 3 bases of the junction unmatched. Germline V CDR1 and CDR2: SGHAT, FQNNGV. The CDR3 sequence: CASSLEPGLAEQFF. CDR3 DNA sequence: TGTGCCAGCAGCTTAGAACCGGGACTAGCGGAGCAGTTCTTC. Full variable domain (outside the CDR3, taken from reference TRBV11-2 and TRBJ2-1): EAGVAQSPRYKIIEKRQSVAFWCNPISGHATLYWYQQILGQGPKLLIQFQNNGVVDDSQLPKDRFSAERLKGVDSTLKIQPAKLEDSAVYLCASSLEPGLAEQFFGPGTRLTVL.

This chain joins TRBV19 and TRBJ2-3; TRBD1 is a possible D gene (6 bases). V lost 8 bases and J lost 2, with 20 bases in between. This CDR3 comprises 16 residues. Per germline, CDR1 LNHDA and CDR2 SQIVND (reference sequence). The CDR3 loop is CASSVGAGSSTDTQYF. Written as DNA, the CDR3 is TGTGCCAGTTCCGTGGGGGCTGGGTCCTCCACAGATACGCAGTATTTT.